Below, 10 T cell receptor beta chains from the same sample are listed, as sequenced in a study of glioma-infiltrating T cells. TCR alpha and beta CDR3 regions were amplified from RNA using iRepertoire nested multiplex PCR. A single record per CDR3 protein comes from TCRdb applying MiXCR to the multiplex PCR reads. The sample has over 100,000 distinct CDR3 sequences, about 25% seen once. The specimen sequenced was glioma tissue, nonneoplastic brain tissue, or PBMCs (not recorded which). These receptors all stem from a human donor with low-grade glioma or glioblastoma, undergoing nonglioma brain surgery, or in good health (not recorded which).

The chain carries TRBV11-2 and TRBJ2-2, with 7 bases lining up with TRBD1. Per the germline V gene, CDR1 is SGHAT and CDR2 is FQNNGV. The CDR3 totals 16 residues. V shed 5 bases, J shed 5 bases, and the junction held 11 bases outside the gene matches. DNA of the CDR3: TGTGCCAGCAGCCTTAGAACAGGGGTAAAGACCGGGGAGCTGTTTTTT. The encoded protein is CASSLRTGVKTGELFF.

There are many counts of this clonotype. The rearrangement uses TRBV27 and TRBJ1-1, with D perhaps TRBD1 (5 bases). The CDR3 is 12 residues long. In germline, CDR1 is MNHEY, CDR2 SMNVEV (reference sequence). Trimming left V 7 bases short and J 7 bases short, with 13 bases between. CDR3 sequence reads: CASIRGQNEAFF. CDR3 bases: TGTGCCAGCATACGCGGACAAAATGAAGCTTTCTTT.

As to this clonotype: Possible read error: a much larger clone is one base away. The CDR3 DNA sequence: TGTGCCAGCAGTTACCAGGGTCCATATACGCAGTATTTT. Amino acids: CASSYQGPYTQYF. This sequence joins TRBV6-5 and TRBJ2-3; D possibly corresponds to TRBD1 (5 bases). The CDR3 is made up of 13 amino acids. Germline V gene lookup returns CDR1 MNHEY and CDR2 SVGAGI. V lost 2 bases, J lost 7 bases, and 10 bases lay in between.

Only one count was recorded for this clonotype. The V gene is TRBV6-1, the J gene TRBJ2-5, with D hard to call. Germline CDR1 and CDR2: MNHNS and SASEGT. CDR3 length equals 12 residues. V dropped 6 bases and J dropped 3 bases, with 8 bases sitting between them. The CDR3 protein is CASSPTEETQYF. In DNA, the CDR3 is TGTGCCAGCAGCCCGACCGAAGAGACCCAGTACTTC.

This clonotype has at least ten counts. The J gene is TRBJ1-5, the V gene TRBV19; the D is unclear. Germline CDR1 reads LNHDA; CDR2 reads SQIVND (reference sequence). Deletions cut 7 bases from V and 5 bases from J, with 9 bases between. The CDR3 consists of 12 residues. The CDR3 sequence: CASKTRDQPQHF. DNA of the CDR3: TGTGCCAGTAAAACTAGGGATCAGCCCCAGCATTTT.

This clonotype was seen more than once but under ten times. This clone may be a read error of a much larger clone one base away. This chain connects TRBV18 to TRBJ2-7; a possible D gene is TRBD1 (5 bases). The CDR3 has 12 amino acids. The V end lost 8 bases, the J end lost 5 bases, and 13 bases lay between the germline ends. Germline V CDR1 and CDR2: KGHSH, LQKENI. The CDR3 is CASPQTVHEQYF. In nucleotides, the CDR3 is TGTGCCAGCCCACAGACAGTCCACGAGCAGTACTTC.

This clonotype showed up many times. The chain carries TRBV7-9 and TRBJ2-1; D is unresolved. Germline V lookup: CDR1 SEHNR, CDR2 FQNEAQ (reference sequence). V was pared by 4 bases and J by 3 bases, with 10 bases between. CDR3 length equals 14 residues. The CDR3 is CASSSRRVYNEQFF. The CDR3 region has the DNA TGTGCCAGCAGCTCCCGCCGAGTCTACAATGAGCAGTTCTTC. Looking up the rest from reference TRBV7-9 and TRBJ2-1 gives the full variable domain: DTGVSQNPRHKITKRGQNVTFRCDPISEHNRLYWYRQTLGQGPEFLTYFQNEAQLEKSRLLSDRFSAERPKGSFSTLEIQRTEQGDSAMYLCASSSRRVYNEQFFGPGTRLTVL.

In its sample, this clonotype was seen many times. This rearrangement joins TRBV10-2 to TRBJ1-1; 7 nucleotides align to TRBD1. Germline V gene data show CDR1 as WSHSY and CDR2 as SAAADI. J gave up 4 bases and V 6 bases, and 14 bases lay outside the gene matches. The length of the CDR3 is 16 residues. The CDR3 region has the DNA TGCGCCAGCAGCCGCCCGGGACAGCGGACGTTCACTGAAGCTTTCTTT. It yields the protein CASSRPGQRTFTEAFF.

This clonotype appeared many times. One end of the junction varies from germline; a read error may be responsible. The genes are TRBV6-2 or TRBV6-3 and TRBJ1-3; no definite D call. CDR1 and CDR2 from the germline V gene are MNHEY and SVGEGT. The CDR3 is 16 residues long. The CDR3 region is CASSYPDLARGDTIYF. As DNA, the CDR3 is TGTGCCAGCAGTTACCCGGACCTCGCTCGTGGAGACACCATATATTTT.

This clonotype was observed a handful of times. The chain joins TRBV29-1 to TRBJ2-3, with 9 bases that match TRBD1. In germline, CDR1 is SQVTM, CDR2 ANQGSEA. The CDR3 is 15 residues long. Trimming took 4 bases from V and 0 from J; bases not matched to a gene: 5. CDR3 in DNA: TGCAGCGTTGGCCCCGGGACAGGGAGCACAGATACGCAGTATTTT. Translated: CSVGPGTGSTDTQYF.